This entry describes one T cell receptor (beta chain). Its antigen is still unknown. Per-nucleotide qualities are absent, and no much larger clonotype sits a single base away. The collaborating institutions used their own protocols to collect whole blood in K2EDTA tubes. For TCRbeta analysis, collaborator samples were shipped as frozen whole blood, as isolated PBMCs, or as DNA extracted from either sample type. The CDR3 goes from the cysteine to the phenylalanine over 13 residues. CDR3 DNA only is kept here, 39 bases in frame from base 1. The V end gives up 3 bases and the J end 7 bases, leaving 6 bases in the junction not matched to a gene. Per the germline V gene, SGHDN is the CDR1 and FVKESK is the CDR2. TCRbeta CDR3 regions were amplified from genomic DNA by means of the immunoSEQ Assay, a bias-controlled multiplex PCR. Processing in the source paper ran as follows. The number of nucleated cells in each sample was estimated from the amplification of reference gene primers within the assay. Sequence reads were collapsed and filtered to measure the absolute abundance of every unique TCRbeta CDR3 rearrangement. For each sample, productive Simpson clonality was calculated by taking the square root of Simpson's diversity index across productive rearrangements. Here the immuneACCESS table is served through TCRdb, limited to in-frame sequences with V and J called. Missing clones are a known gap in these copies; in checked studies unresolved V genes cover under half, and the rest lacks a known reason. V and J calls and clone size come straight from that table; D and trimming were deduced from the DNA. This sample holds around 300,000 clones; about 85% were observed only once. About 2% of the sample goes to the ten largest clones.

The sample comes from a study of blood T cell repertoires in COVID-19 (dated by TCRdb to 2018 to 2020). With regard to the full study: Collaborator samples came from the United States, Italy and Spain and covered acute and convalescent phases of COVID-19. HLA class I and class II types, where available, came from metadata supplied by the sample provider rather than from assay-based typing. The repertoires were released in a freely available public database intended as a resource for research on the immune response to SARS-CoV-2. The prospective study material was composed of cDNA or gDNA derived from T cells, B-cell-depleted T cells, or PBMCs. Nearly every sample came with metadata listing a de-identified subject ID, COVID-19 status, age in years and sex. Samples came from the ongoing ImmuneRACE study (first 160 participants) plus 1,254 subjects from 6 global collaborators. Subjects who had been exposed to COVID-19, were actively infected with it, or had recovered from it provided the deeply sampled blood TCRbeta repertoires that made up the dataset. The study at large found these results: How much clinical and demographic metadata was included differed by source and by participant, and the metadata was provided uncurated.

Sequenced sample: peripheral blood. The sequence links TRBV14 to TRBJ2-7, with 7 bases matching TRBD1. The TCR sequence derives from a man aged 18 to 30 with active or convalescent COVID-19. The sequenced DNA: TGTGCCAGCAGCCAGGGACAGAAGAAAGAGCAGTACTTC. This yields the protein CASSQGQKKEQYF. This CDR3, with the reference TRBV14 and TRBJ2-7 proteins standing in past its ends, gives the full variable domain EAGVTQFPSHSVIEKGQTVTLRCDPISGHDNLYWYRRVMGKEIKFLLHFVKESKQDESGMPNNRFLAERTGGTYSTLKVQPAELEDSGVYFCASSQGQKKEQYFGPGTRLTVT.